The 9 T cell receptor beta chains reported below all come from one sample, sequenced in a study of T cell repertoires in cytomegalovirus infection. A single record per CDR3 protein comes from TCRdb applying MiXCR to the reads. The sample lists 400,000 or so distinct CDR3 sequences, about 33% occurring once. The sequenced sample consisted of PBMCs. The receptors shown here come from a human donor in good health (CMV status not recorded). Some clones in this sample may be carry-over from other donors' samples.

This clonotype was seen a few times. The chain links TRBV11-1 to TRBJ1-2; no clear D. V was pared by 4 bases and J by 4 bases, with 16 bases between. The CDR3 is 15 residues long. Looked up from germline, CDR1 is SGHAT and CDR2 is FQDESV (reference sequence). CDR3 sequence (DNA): TGTGCCAGCAGCTACCGACCAACACCGGGCTATGGCTACACCTTC. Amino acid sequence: CASSYRPTPGYGYTF.

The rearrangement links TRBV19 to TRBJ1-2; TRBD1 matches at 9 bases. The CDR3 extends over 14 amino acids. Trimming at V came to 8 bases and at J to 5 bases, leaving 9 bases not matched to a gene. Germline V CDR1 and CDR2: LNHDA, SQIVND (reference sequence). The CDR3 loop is CASDLPGTGYGYTF. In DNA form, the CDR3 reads TGTGCCAGTGACCTTCCCGGGACAGGGTATGGCTACACCTTC.

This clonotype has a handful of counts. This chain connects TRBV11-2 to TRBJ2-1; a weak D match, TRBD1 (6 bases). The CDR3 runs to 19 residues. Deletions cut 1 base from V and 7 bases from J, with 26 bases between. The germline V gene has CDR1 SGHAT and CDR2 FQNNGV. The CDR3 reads CASSLGASTGTPLRNEQFF. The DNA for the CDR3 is TGTGCCAGCAGCTTAGGTGCATCAACCGGGACACCCTTGAGGAATGAGCAGTTCTTC.

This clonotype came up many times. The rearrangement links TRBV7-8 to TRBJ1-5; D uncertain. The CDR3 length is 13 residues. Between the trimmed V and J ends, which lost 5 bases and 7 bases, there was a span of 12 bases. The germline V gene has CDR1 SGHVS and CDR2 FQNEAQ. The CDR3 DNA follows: TGTGCCAGCAGCCCAACGGAGGGCCAGCCCCAGCATTTT. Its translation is CASSPTEGQPQHF.

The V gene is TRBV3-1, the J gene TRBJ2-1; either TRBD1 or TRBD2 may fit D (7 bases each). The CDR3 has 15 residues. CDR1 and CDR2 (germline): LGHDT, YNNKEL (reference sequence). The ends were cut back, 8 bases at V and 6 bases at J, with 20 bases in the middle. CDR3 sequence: CASSPFRGGLNEQFF. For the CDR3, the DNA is TGTGCCAGCTCGCCCTTCAGGGGGGGCCTCAATGAGCAGTTCTTC.

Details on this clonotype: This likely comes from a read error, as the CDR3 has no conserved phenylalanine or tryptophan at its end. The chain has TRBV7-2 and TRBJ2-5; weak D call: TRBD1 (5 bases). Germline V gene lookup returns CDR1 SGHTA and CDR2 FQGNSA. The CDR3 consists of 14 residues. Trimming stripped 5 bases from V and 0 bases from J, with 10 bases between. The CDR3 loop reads CASSPRQYQETQYL. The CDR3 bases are TGTGCCAGCAGCCCCCGACAGTACCAAGAGACCCAGTACTTA.

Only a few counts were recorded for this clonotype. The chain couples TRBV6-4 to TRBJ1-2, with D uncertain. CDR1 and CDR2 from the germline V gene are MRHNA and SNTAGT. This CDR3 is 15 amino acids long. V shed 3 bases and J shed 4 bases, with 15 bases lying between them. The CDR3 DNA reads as TGTGCCAGCAGTGATGGTTTGGGATATCCCTATGGCTACACCTTC. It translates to CASSDGLGYPYGYTF.

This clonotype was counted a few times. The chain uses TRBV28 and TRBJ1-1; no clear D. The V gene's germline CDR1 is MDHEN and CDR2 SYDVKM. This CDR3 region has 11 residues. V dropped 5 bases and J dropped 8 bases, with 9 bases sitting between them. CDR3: CASSTYREAFF. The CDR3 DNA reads TGTGCCAGCAGTACCTACAGAGAAGCTTTCTTT.

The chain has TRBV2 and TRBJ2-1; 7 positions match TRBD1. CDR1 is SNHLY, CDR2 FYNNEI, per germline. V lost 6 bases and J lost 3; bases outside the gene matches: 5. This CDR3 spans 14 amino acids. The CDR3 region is CASSETGYYNEQFF. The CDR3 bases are TGTGCCAGCAGCGAGACAGGGTACTACAATGAGCAGTTCTTC.